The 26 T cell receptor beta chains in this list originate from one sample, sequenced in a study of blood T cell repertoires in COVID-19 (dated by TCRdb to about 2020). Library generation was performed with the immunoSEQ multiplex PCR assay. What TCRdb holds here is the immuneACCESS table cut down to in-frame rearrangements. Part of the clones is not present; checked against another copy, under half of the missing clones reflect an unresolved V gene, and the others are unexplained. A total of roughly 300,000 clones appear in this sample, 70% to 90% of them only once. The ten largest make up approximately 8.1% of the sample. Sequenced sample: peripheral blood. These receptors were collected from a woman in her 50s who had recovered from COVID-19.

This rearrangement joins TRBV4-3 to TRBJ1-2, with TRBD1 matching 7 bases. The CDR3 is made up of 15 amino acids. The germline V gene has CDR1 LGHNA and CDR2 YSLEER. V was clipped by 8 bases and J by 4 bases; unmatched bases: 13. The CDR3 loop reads CASGVWDRESYGYTF. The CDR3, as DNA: TGCGCCAGCGGGGTATGGGACAGAGAATCCTATGGCTACACCTTC.

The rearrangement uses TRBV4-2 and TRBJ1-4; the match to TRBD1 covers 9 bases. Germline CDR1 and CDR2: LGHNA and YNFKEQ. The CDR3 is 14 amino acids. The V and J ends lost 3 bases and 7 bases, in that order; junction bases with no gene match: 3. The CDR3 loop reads CASSQGGQGEKLFF. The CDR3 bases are TGTGCCAGCAGCCAGGGGGGACAGGGTGAAAAACTGTTTTTT.

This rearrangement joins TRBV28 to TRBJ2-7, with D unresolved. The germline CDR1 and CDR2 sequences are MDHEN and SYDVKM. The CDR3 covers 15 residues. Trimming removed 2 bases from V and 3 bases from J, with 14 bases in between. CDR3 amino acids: CASSLPPRQVYEQYF. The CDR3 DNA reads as TGTGCCAGCAGTTTACCCCCCCGGCAGGTCTACGAGCAGTACTTC.

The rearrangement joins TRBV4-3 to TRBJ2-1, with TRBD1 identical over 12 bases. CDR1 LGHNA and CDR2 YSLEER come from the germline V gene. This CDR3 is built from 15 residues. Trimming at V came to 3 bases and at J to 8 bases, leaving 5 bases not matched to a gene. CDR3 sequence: CASSHGTGGVDEQFF. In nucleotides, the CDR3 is TGCGCCAGCAGCCACGGGACAGGGGGCGTCGATGAGCAGTTCTTC.

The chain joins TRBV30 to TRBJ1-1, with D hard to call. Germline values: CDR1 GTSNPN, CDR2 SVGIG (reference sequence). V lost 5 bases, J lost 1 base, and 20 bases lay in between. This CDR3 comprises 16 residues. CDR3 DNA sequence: TGTGCCTGGCAGCCCTGGCGGGAGTGGGAGAACACTGAAGCTTTCTTT. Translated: CAWQPWREWENTEAFF. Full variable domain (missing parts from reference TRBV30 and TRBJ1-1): SQTIHQWPATLVQPVGSPLSLECTVEGTSNPNLYWYRQAAGRGLQLLFYSVGIGQISSEVPQNLSASRPQDRQFILSSKKLLLSDSGFYLCAWQPWREWENTEAFFGQGTRLTVV.

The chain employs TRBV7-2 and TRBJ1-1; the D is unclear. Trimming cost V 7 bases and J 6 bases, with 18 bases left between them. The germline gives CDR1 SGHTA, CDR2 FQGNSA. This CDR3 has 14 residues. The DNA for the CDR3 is TGTGCCAGCACCTATATCGGGCCCGGGGCTGAAGCTTTCTTT. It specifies CASTYIGPGAEAFF.

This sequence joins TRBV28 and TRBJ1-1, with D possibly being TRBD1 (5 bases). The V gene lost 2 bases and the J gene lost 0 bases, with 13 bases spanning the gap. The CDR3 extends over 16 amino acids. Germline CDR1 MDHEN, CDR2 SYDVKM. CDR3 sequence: CASSLPGTFMNTEAFF. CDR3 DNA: TGTGCCAGCAGTTTACCGGGGACTTTCATGAACACTGAAGCTTTCTTT.

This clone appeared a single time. The CDR3 protein is CASSPGTGGRTQYF. Here the CDR3 DNA reads TGTGCCAGCAGTCCCGGGACAGGGGGTCGGACGCAGTATTTT. This chain joins TRBV27 and TRBJ2-3; 11 bases fit TRBD1. J was trimmed by 9 bases and V by 5 bases; bases with no gene match: 7. Germline assignment: CDR1 MNHEY and CDR2 SMNVEV (reference sequence). The length of the CDR3 is 14 residues.

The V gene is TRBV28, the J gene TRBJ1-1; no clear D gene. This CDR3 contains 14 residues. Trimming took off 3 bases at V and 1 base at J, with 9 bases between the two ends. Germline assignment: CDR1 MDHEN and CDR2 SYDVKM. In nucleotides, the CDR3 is TGTGCCAGCAGTTTTTATCGCGGGAACACTGAAGCTTTCTTT. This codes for CASSFYRGNTEAFF.

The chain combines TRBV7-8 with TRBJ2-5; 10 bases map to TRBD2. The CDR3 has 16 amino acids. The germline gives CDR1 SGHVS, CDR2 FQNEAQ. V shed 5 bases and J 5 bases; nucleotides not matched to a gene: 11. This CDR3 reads CASSQELAGVRETQYF. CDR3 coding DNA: TGTGCCAGCAGCCAAGAGCTAGCGGGGGTACGGGAGACCCAGTACTTC.

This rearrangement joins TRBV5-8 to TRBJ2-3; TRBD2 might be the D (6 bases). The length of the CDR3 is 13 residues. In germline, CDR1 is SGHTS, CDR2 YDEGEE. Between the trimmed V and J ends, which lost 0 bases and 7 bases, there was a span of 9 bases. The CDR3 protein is CASSLEGRNTQYF. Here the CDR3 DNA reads TGTGCCAGCAGCTTGGAGGGGAGGAATACGCAGTATTTT.

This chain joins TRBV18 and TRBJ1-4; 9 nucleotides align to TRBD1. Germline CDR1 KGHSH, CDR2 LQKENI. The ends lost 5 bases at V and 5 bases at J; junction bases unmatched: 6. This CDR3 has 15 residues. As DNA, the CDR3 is TGTGCCAGCTCATCGGGACAGGGAGCGAATGAAAAACTGTTTTTT. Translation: CASSSGQGANEKLFF. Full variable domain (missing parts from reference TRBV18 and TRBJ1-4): NAGVMQNPRHLVRRRGQEARLRCSPMKGHSHVYWYRQLPEEGLKFMVYLQKENIIDESGMPKERFSAEFPKEGPSILRIQQVVRGDSAAYFCASSSGQGANEKLFFGSGTQLSVL.

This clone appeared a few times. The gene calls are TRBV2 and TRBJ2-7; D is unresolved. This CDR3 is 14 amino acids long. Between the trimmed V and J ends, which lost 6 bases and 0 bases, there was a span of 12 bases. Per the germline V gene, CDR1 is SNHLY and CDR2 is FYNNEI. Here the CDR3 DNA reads TGTGCCAGCAGGACGGAGCGTAGCTCCTACGAGCAGTACTTC. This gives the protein CASRTERSSYEQYF.

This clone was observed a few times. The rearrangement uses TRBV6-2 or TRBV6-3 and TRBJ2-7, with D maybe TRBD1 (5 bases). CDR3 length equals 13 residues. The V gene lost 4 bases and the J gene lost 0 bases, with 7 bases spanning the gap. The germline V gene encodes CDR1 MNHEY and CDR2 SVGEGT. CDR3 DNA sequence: TGTGCCAGCAGTTGGGGCTCCTCCTACGAGCAGTACTTC. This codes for CASSWGSSYEQYF.

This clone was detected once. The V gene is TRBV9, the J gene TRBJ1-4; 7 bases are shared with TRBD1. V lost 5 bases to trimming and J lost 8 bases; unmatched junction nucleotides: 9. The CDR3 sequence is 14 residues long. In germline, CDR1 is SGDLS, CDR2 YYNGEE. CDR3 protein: CASSTGALGEKLFF. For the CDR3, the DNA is TGTGCCAGCAGTACAGGGGCCTTAGGGGAAAAACTGTTTTTT.

The CDR3 DNA is TGTGCCAGTAGTGCCCGACAGGGTGATGGCTACACCTTC. It codes for CASSARQGDGYTF. The chain recombines TRBV19 with TRBJ1-2; 7 bases match TRBD1. Germline V lookup: CDR1 LNHDA, CDR2 SQIVND (reference sequence). The junction had 6 bases not matched to a gene; V was cut back by 5 bases and J by 6 bases. The CDR3 has 13 amino acids.

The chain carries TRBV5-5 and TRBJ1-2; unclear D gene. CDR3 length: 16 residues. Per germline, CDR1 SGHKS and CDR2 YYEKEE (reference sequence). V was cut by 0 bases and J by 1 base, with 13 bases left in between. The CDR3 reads CASSLDHSNNNYGYTF. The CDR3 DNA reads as TGTGCCAGCAGCTTGGACCACAGCAACAATAACTATGGCTACACCTTC.

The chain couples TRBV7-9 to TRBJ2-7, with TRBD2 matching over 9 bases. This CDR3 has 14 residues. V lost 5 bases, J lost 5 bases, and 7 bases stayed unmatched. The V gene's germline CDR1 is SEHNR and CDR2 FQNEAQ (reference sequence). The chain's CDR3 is CASSPPGLAHEQYF. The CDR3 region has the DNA TGTGCCAGCAGCCCGCCGGGACTAGCCCACGAGCAGTACTTC.

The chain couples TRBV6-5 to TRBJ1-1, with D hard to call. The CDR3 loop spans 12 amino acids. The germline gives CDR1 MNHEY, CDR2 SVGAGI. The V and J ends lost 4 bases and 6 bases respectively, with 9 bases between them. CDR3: CASSSVGSEAFF. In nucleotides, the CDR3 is TGTGCCAGCAGTTCCGTCGGTTCTGAAGCTTTCTTT.

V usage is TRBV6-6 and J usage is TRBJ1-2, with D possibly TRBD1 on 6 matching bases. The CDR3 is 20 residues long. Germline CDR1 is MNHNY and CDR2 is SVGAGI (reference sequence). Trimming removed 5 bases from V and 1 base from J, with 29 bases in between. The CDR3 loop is CASSRYAGTGSDPVNYGYTF. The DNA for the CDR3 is TGTGCCAGCAGTCGTTACGCCGGAACAGGGTCCGATCCAGTTAACTATGGCTACACCTTC.

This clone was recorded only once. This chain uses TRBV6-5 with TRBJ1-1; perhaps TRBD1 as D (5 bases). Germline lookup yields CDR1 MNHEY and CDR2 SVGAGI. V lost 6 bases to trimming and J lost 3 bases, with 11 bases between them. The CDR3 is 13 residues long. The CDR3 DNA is TGTGCCAGCAGCGCGGGGGAGTACACTGAAGCTTTCTTT. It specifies CASSAGEYTEAFF.

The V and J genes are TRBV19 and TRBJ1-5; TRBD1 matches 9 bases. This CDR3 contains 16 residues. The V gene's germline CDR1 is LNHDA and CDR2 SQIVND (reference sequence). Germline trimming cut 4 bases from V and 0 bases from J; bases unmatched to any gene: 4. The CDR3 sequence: CASSTGQGISNQPQHF. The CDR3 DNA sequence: TGTGCCAGTAGTACAGGACAGGGGATTAGCAATCAGCCCCAGCATTTT.

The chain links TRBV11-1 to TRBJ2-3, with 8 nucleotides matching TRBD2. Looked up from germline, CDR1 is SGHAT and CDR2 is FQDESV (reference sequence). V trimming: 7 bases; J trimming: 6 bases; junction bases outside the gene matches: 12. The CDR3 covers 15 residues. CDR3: CASTSYSGTRDTQYF. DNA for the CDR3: TGTGCCAGCACCTCTTATAGCGGGACCCGTGATACGCAGTATTTT.

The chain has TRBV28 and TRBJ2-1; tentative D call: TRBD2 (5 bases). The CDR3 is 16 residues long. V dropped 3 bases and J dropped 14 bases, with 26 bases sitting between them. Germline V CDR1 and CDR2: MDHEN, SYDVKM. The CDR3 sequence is CASSLGRALSGTVEFF. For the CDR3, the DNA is TGTGCCAGCAGTTTGGGAAGGGCGTTGAGCGGCACCGTGGAGTTCTTC.

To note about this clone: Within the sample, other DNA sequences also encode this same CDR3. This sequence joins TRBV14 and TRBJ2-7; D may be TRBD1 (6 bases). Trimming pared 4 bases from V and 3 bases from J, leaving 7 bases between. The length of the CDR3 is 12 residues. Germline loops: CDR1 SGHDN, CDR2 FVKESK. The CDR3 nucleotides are TGTGCCAGCAGCCCACAGGGCTACGAGCAGTACTTC. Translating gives CASSPQGYEQYF.

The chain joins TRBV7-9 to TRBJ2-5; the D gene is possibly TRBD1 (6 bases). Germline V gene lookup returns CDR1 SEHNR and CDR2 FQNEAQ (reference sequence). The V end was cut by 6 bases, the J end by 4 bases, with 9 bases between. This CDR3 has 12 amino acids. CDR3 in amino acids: CASRSTGETQYF. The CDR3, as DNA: TGTGCCAGCAGATCGACAGGAGAGACCCAGTACTTC.